This T cell receptor beta chain was captured in a study of T cells in localized non-small cell lung cancer. Findings and caveats of the study: Longer overall survival associated with higher blood T cell density; shorter survival with higher adjacent-lung clonality.

Trimming at V came to 4 bases and at J to 2 bases, leaving 2 bases not matched to a gene. Germline-derived CDR1 and CDR2 are SGHRS and YFSETQ. CDR3 length: 13 amino acids. The protocol was immunoSEQ multiplex PCR, while the TCRdb copy is restricted to in-frame clones and leaves out a portion. Among tens of thousands of clones listed, just under 85% were seen once. On this clone: What it binds is not known. The same CDR3 can be traced to other DNA sequences in this sample.

This chain links TRBV5-1 with TRBJ2-7; TRBD1 matches at 8 bases. This TCR came from a female donor of 60 years or more with stage I lung adenocarcinoma. Sequenced material: peripheral blood, taken before any cancer treatment. The CDR3 reads CASSPDRAYEQYF. CDR3 nucleotide sequence: TGCGCCAGCAGCCCGGACAGGGCCTACGAGCAGTACTTC.